Listed here are 17 T cell receptor beta chains from one sample, sequenced in a study of blood T cell repertoires in COVID-19. Sequencing was performed with immunoSEQ multiplex PCR; in TCRdb, only in-frame clones are kept and a portion is missing. The table records 55,000 to 75,000 clones, approximately 80% of them present only once. Sequencing input: peripheral blood. The receptors were gathered from a man older than 75 with active COVID-19.

The chain links TRBV4-2 to TRBJ2-5; a weak D match, TRBD2 (7 bases). Germline CDR1 and CDR2: LGHNA and YNFKEQ. The V end lost 1 base, the J end lost 5 bases, and 11 bases lay between the germline ends. The length of the CDR3 is 14 residues. This CDR3 is CASSQVGGQETQYF. CDR3 sequence (DNA): TGTGCCAGCAGCCAAGTGGGGGGGCAGGAGACCCAGTACTTC.

The chain has TRBV25-1 and TRBJ2-1, with 9 bases lining up with TRBD1. The CDR3 length is 14 residues. Germline assignment: CDR1 MGHDK and CDR2 SYGVNS. The ends lost 7 bases at V and 8 bases at J; junction bases unmatched: 9. The CDR3 nucleotides read TGTGCCAGCACGCGAACGGGACAGGGTTATGAGCAGTTCTTC. This translates into CASTRTGQGYEQFF. Using reference TRBV25-1 and TRBJ2-1 for the parts outside the CDR3, the full variable domain is EADIYQTPRYLVIGTGKKITLECSQTMGHDKMYWYQQDPGMELHLIHYSYGVNSTEKGDLSSESTVSRIRTEHFPLTLESARPSHTSQYLCASTRTGQGYEQFFGPGTRLTVL.

V usage is TRBV11-3 and J usage is TRBJ2-1, with TRBD2 identical over 10 bases. Trimming took 6 bases from V and 7 from J; bases not matched to a gene: 6. The CDR3 covers 14 residues. The germline V gene has CDR1 SGHNT and CDR2 YENEEA. The CDR3 DNA follows: TGTGCCAGCAGTCCTAGCGGGAGCTCAAATGAGCAGTTCTTC. This translates into CASSPSGSSNEQFF. Full variable domain (rest looked up from reference TRBV11-3 and TRBJ2-1): EAGVVQSPRYKIIEKKQPVAFWCNPISGHNTLYWYLQNLGQGPELLIRYENEEAVDDSQLPKDRFSAERLKGVDSTLKIQPAELGDSAVYLCASSPSGSSNEQFFGPGTRLTVL.

CDR3 DNA: TGCGCCAGCAGCGGGGGACAGTACTACGAGCAGTACTTC. The encoded protein is CASSGGQYYEQYF. V usage is TRBV5-1 and J usage is TRBJ2-7, with 7 bases aligning to TRBD1. Looked up from germline, CDR1 is SGHRS and CDR2 is YFSETQ. Trimming cost V 4 bases and J 3 bases; bases outside gene matches: 4. The CDR3 is 13 residues long.

The CDR3 DNA sequence: TGTGCCAGTAGCCAGGGGTTCGATTCACCCCTCCACTTT. Protein product: CASSQGFDSPLHF. The genes are TRBV19 and TRBJ1-6; D perhaps matches TRBD1 (6 bases). Trimming took 6 bases from V and 8 from J, leaving 11 bases between them. Germline values: CDR1 LNHDA, CDR2 SQIVND (reference sequence). This CDR3 spans 13 amino acids. Full variable domain (missing parts from reference TRBV19 and TRBJ1-6): DGGITQSPKYLFRKEGQNVTLSCEQNLNHDAMYWYRQDPGQGLRLIYYSQIVNDFQKGDIAEGYSVSREKKESFPLTVTSAQKNPTAFYLCASSQGFDSPLHFGNGTRLTVT.

The V call is TRBV4-1, the J call TRBJ1-5, with 9 bases aligning to TRBD1. V lost 3 bases and J lost 1; bases outside the gene matches: 4. Germline V gene sequence: CDR1 MGHRA, CDR2 YSYEKL. CDR3 length equals 16 residues. CDR3 bases: TGCGCCAGCAGCCAGGGGACAGGGATAAGCAATCAGCCCCAGCATTTT. This sequence encodes CASSQGTGISNQPQHF.

The rearrangement uses TRBV19 and TRBJ2-7; 8 bases line up with TRBD2. V trimming: 5 bases; J trimming: 7 bases; junction bases outside the gene matches: 7. This CDR3 is built from 13 residues. The germline gives CDR1 LNHDA, CDR2 SQIVND (reference sequence). The CDR3 DNA reads TGTGCCAGTAGTTCCGGGAGGGCCGGGGAGCAGTACTTC. Protein sequence: CASSSGRAGEQYF.

The gene calls are TRBV27 and TRBJ2-2; the D gene is possibly TRBD2 (5 bases). The CDR3 spans 16 residues. Per germline, CDR1 MNHEY and CDR2 SMNVEV (reference sequence). Trimming shortened V by 4 bases and J by 4 bases, and 16 bases separated the two germline ends. The CDR3 sequence: CASSSMPGGGTGELFF. The CDR3, as DNA: TGTGCCAGCAGTTCCATGCCAGGTGGAGGCACCGGGGAGCTGTTTTTT.

This rearrangement joins TRBV5-1 to TRBJ2-3; 8 positions match TRBD1. The CDR3 extends over 15 amino acids. Unmatched junction bases numbered 9, after V lost 4 bases and J lost 5 bases. Germline CDR1 SGHRS, CDR2 YFSETQ. CDR3 loop: CASSLGQGAGDTQYF. In DNA, the CDR3 is TGCGCCAGCAGCCTTGGCCAGGGGGCAGGAGATACGCAGTATTTT.

CDR3 in DNA: TGTGCCAGCAGGAAAGGAACAGGGGGACTGAACACCGGGGAGCTGTTTTTT. Its translation: CASRKGTGGLNTGELFF. The genes are TRBV2 and TRBJ2-2; 8 nucleotides align to TRBD1. Trimming took 6 bases from V and 1 from J; bases not matched to a gene: 10. CDR3 length: 17 amino acids. Germline V lookup: CDR1 SNHLY, CDR2 FYNNEI.

The V and J genes are TRBV7-9 and TRBJ2-7; 9 bases align to TRBD1. Germline V lookup: CDR1 SEHNR, CDR2 FQNEAQ (reference sequence). V gave up 8 bases and J gave up 5 bases; unmatched junction bases: 7. The CDR3 has 13 amino acids. CDR3 coding DNA: TGTGCCAGCGACAGGGGGGGACTTGACGAGCAGTACTTC. It specifies CASDRGGLDEQYF.

The chain links TRBV18 to TRBJ2-7, with no clear D. CDR1 and CDR2 (germline): KGHSH, LQKENI. The V end was cut by 3 bases, the J end by 5 bases, with 14 bases between. The CDR3 contains 14 residues. CDR3 sequence (DNA): TGTGCCAGCTCACCCTTAGTCGGTATCGACGAGCAGTACTTC. Its protein is CASSPLVGIDEQYF.

The rearrangement uses TRBV4-2 and TRBJ1-2; TRBD1 matches at 9 bases. J lost 1 base, V lost 2 bases, and 11 bases had no gene match. CDR3 length equals 18 residues. Germline V gene data show CDR1 as LGHNA and CDR2 as YNFKEQ. The CDR3 bases are TGTGCCAGCAGCCAACCGGACGTAACAGGGGGCCGTAACTATGGCTACACCTTC. As protein: CASSQPDVTGGRNYGYTF.

J is TRBJ1-3 and V is TRBV5-1; TRBD1 aligns across 7 bases. CDR1 SGHRS and CDR2 YFSETQ come from the germline V gene. The CDR3 covers 16 residues. J was trimmed by 3 bases and V by 1 base; bases with no gene match: 7. Written as DNA, the CDR3 is TGCGCCAGCAGCTTGAAGACAGGGCAGGGTGGAAACACCATATATTTT. It specifies CASSLKTGQGGNTIYF.

Of note for this clone: The sample has other DNA sequences that encode this CDR3 too. The chain employs TRBV3-1 (or the pseudogene TRBV3-2) and TRBJ1-5; D perhaps matches TRBD1 (6 bases). In germline, CDR1 is LGHDT, CDR2 YNNKEL (reference sequence). Trimming shortened V by 4 bases and J by 1 base, and 8 bases separated the two germline ends. The CDR3 has 14 amino acids. DNA for the CDR3: TGTGCCAGCAGCCTTGGACAGAGCAATCAGCCCCAGCATTTT. This sequence encodes CASSLGQSNQPQHF.

J is TRBJ1-1 and V is TRBV7-9; 7 nucleotides agree with TRBD1. The V gene's germline CDR1 is SEHNR and CDR2 FQNEAQ (reference sequence). The CDR3 is made up of 14 amino acids. Trimming cost V 4 bases and J 1 base; bases outside gene matches: 3. DNA of the CDR3: TGTGCCAGCAGCTCAGGGGGGACGAACACTGAAGCTTTCTTT. It specifies CASSSGGTNTEAFF.

This sequence joins TRBV5-1 and TRBJ2-2; D not resolved. Trimming left V 0 bases short and J 0 bases short, with 6 bases between. Germline lookup yields CDR1 SGHRS and CDR2 YFSETQ. This CDR3 comprises 15 residues. The CDR3 spells CASSLVFSNTGELFF. Written as DNA, the CDR3 is TGCGCCAGCAGCTTGGTTTTCTCGAACACCGGGGAGCTGTTTTTT.